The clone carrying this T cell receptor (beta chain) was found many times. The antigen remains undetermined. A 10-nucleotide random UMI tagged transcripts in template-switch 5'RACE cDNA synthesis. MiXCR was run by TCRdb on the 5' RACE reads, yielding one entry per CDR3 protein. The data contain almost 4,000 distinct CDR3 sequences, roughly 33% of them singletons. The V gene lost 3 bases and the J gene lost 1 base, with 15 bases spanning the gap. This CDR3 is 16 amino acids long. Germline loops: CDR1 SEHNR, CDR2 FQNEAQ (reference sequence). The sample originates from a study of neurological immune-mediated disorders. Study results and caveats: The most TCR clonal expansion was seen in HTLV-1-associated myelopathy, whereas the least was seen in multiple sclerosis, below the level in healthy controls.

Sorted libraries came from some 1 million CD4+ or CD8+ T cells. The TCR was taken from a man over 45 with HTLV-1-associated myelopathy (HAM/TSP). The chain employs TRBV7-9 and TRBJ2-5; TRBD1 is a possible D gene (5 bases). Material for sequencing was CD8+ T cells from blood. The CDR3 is CASSFPGRQPQETQYF. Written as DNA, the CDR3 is TGTGCCAGCAGCTTTCCAGGCCGACAGCCCCAAGAGACCCAGTACTTC.